These T cell receptor beta chains were read from a single sample in a study of blood T cell repertoires in COVID-19. TCRdb's table, derived via immunoSEQ multiplex PCR, lists solely in-frame clones and lacks some. The sample lists 200,000 to 250,000 clones; around 80% were seen once. The sequenced sample was peripheral blood. All receptors derive from a woman between 65 and 79 years old with acute or convalescent COVID-19. Each CDR3 is given with its conserved first and last residue. Not all rows give a size; the values are once, few, many and, for expanded clones, a class.

>.|TRBV5-1|TRBJ2-5
CASSSGTSGAQETQYF
>.|TRBV5-1|TRBJ2-1
CASSAVQNSYNEQFF
>.|TRBV12-3/TRBV12-4|TRBJ2-1
CASSPRLRNEQFF
>.|TRBV6-5|TRBJ2-7
CASSFSGPSSYEQYF
>few|TRBV18|TRBJ1-1
CASSPSRDTEAFF
>.|TRBV19|TRBJ2-3
CASSIRHGLQYF
>few|TRBV3-1/TRBV3-2|TRBJ2-7
CASSQAPGQPYEQYF
>.|TRBV19|TRBJ1-5
CASRPPGGTQPQHF
>.|TRBV5-1|TRBJ2-3
CASSKFSGRGVADTQYF
>.|TRBV11-3|TRBJ2-1
CASSRQSLGAHEQFF
>.|TRBV12-3/TRBV12-4|TRBJ1-6
CASSGGWPLHF
>once|TRBV5-1|TRBJ1-3
CASSLLGQGPGNTIYF
>once|TRBV7-2|TRBJ1-2
CASSLVTGIGYGYTF
>few|TRBV10-3|TRBJ2-5
CAISPREGGETQYF
>once|TRBV6-5|TRBJ2-3
CASKRGVSADTQYF
>.|TRBV24-1|TRBJ1-2
CATSDPRTGGVYGYTF
>once|TRBV27|TRBJ2-1
CASSYSGRYNEQFF
>once|TRBV28|TRBJ1-2
CASSSFTGTPHYGYTF
>.|TRBV29-1|TRBJ2-7
CSPTPLRTSGYYEQYF
>few|TRBV5-1|TRBJ2-7
CASSSGSGSSYEQYF
>once|TRBV28|TRBJ2-2
CASTPGGGNTGELFF
>few|TRBV4-1|TRBJ2-5
CASSTWTSDRETQYF
>.|TRBV5-1|TRBJ1-1
CASSLVVGDSEAFF
>.|TRBV4-1|TRBJ1-1
CASSQGGGIMNTEAFF
>.|TRBV5-1|TRBJ1-4
CASSWRQGNEKLFF
>.|TRBV28|TRBJ2-5
CASSPTSGGQETQYF
>once|TRBV5-1|TRBJ2-4
CASSLDTIQYF
>.|TRBV18|TRBJ2-3
CASSPLQGADTQYF
>few|TRBV5-1|TRBJ1-4
CASSLVGRGTEKLFF
>.|TRBV5-1|TRBJ2-1
CASSLAGGGYNEQFF
>once|TRBV5-1|TRBJ2-7
CASSFPVSGRSSYEQYF
>.|TRBV20-1|TRBJ2-7
CSARPGDEQYF
>.|TRBV27|TRBJ1-5
CASDKTGGGQPQHF
>.|TRBV28|TRBJ2-7
CASSLIGGKQYF
>few|TRBV19|TRBJ2-3
CASQRQGSNTQYF
>.|TRBV28|TRBJ2-1
CASSLGLAGVGEQFF
>.|TRBV7-2|TRBJ2-7
CASSFQGAGEQYF
>.|TRBV7-9|TRBJ2-5
CASSLTSLGETQYF
>.|TRBV19|TRBJ1-2
CASTDLQGAGIGNYGYTF
>.|TRBV29-1|TRBJ1-1
CSGHNRLRATEAFF
>.|TRBV3-1/TRBV3-2|TRBJ2-5
CASSQAYLARETQYF